This paragraph reports one TCR beta chain. Its specificity is unknown. Researchers ran the PCR with 60 Vbeta and 13 Jbeta primers. Profiling relied on immunoSEQ multiplex PCR, and the TCRdb table lists in-frame clones only, not all of them. The sample holds around 150,000 clones, about 74% seen once. This entry belongs to a study of cytomegalovirus exposure and HLA in healthy donors. At the level of the study: Genotyping showed approximately 81% of 350 to 400 donors falling in the Caucasian-associated ancestry cluster. General study findings and limits: Sequencing probably produced one cluster of sequence variants that were highly shared. TCR beta chains associated with HLA were, in a later analysis, more clonally expanded than equally common others. In a later analysis, roughly 17,000 TCR beta sequences were associated with HLA alleles at 0.05 false discovery rate.

The V gene's germline CDR1 is SQVTM and CDR2 ANQGSEA. This CDR3 spans 13 amino acids. Trimming left V 4 bases short and J 0 bases short, with 8 bases between. This TCR was recovered from a male donor in good health and CMV-seronegative. The J gene is TRBJ2-3, the V gene TRBV29-1; TRBD2 might be the D (6 bases). Material: PBMCs. CDR3 DNA sequence: TGCAGCGTTGGCGGGATTAGCACAGATACGCAGTATTTT. Translation gives CSVGGISTDTQYF.